The following is a T cell receptor beta chain sequence with its context. The junction departs from the called germline gene at one end, perhaps through a read error. Only in-frame clones appear in the TCRdb table, and some are missing; sequencing was by immunoSEQ multiplex PCR. The table has some 530,000 clones, 70% to 90% seen once. Allocation to cohorts depended on clinical history reported by the participants. This CDR3 is built from 13 residues. CDR1 is MDHEN and CDR2 is SYDVKM in the germline V gene. This specimen comes from a study of blood T cell repertoires in COVID-19. This clonotype was sampled from an older woman who had recovered from COVID-19. Specimen: PBMCs or T cells enriched from blood (not recorded which). This chain uses TRBV28 with TRBJ2-3; unclear D gene. The CDR3: CASSLGSIDTQYF. The CDR3 DNA follows: TGTGCCAGCAGTTTGGGTAGCATAGATACGCAGTATTTT.